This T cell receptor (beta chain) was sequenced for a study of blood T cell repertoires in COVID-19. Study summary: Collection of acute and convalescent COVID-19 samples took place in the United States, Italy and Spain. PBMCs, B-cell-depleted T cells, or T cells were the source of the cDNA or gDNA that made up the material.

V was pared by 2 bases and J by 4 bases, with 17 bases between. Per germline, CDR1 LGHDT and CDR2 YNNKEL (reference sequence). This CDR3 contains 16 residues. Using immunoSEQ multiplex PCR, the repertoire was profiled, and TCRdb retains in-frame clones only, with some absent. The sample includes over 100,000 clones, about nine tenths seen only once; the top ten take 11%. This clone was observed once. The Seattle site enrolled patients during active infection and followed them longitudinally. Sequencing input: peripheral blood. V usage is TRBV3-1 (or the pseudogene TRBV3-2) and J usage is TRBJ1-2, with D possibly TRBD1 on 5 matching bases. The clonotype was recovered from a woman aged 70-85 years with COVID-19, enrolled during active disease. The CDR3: CASSQTLFDGGYGYTF. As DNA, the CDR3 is TGTGCCAGCAGCCAAACACTCTTCGACGGGGGCTATGGCTACACCTTC.